A single sample gave rise to the 21 T cell receptor beta chains below, sequenced in a study of cytomegalovirus exposure and HLA in healthy donors. With 60 Vbeta and 13 Jbeta primers, the PCR was carried out. The protocol was immunoSEQ multiplex PCR, while the TCRdb copy is restricted to in-frame clones and leaves out a portion. The profile shows approximately 200,000 clones, less than 80% of them singletons. What was sequenced was PBMCs. The receptors stem from a girl aged 2-15 years in good health and CMV-seronegative.

The rearrangement joins TRBV5-1 to TRBJ1-1; maybe TRBD1 (5 bases). Germline V gene lookup returns CDR1 SGHRS and CDR2 YFSETQ. This CDR3 is built from 16 residues. Trimming cost V 0 bases and J 4 bases, with 16 bases left between them. This chain's CDR3 is CASSLASGGVSTEAFF. In nucleotides, the CDR3 is TGCGCCAGCAGCTTGGCCTCGGGGGGGGTCAGCACTGAAGCTTTCTTT.

This chain connects TRBV5-1 to TRBJ1-2, with a possible D match to TRBD1 (5 bases). Germline V gene data show CDR1 as SGHRS and CDR2 as YFSETQ. Trimming took 4 bases from V and 0 from J, leaving 10 bases between them. The CDR3 covers 14 residues. Written as DNA, the CDR3 is TGCGCCAGCAGCCCGACAGTCTCTAACTATGGCTACACCTTC. Its protein is CASSPTVSNYGYTF.

The chain uses TRBV2 and TRBJ2-1; 12 bases match TRBD2. The CDR3 has 14 residues. V lost 4 bases to trimming and J lost 10 bases; unmatched junction nucleotides: 5. The germline V gene has CDR1 SNHLY and CDR2 FYNNEI. The CDR3 loop reads CASSGLAGVWEQFF. DNA of the CDR3: TGTGCCAGCAGTGGACTAGCGGGAGTCTGGGAGCAGTTCTTC.

This clone was observed a handful of times. The V and J genes are TRBV29-1 and TRBJ2-1; no definite D call. V lost 3 bases and J lost 2, with 8 bases in between. Looked up from germline, CDR1 is SQVTM and CDR2 is ANQGSEA. The CDR3 is made up of 13 amino acids. CDR3 protein: CSVELGAYNEQFF. DNA for the CDR3: TGCAGCGTTGAGTTAGGAGCCTACAATGAGCAGTTCTTC.

Written as DNA, the CDR3 is TGTGCCAGCAGTGAGAGGGGACTAGCGACCACCGGGGAGCTGTTTTTT. Its translation is CASSERGLATTGELFF. This chain links TRBV25-1 with TRBJ2-2; 10 bases agree with TRBD2. This CDR3 has 16 residues. Trimming cost V 3 bases and J 4 bases; bases outside gene matches: 5. CDR1 and CDR2 (germline): MGHDK, SYGVNS.

Only a few counts were recorded for this clone. The chain carries TRBV13 and TRBJ2-7; TRBD2 matches at 8 bases. The CDR3 has 12 residues. CDR1 is PRHDT, CDR2 FYEKMQ, per germline (reference sequence). Germline trimming cut 5 bases from V and 6 bases from J; bases unmatched to any gene: 3. The CDR3 DNA sequence: TGTGCCAGCAGCCCCGGGAGGGGCGAGCAGTACTTC. It specifies CASSPGRGEQYF.

This rearrangement joins TRBV4-1 to TRBJ2-4, with TRBD2 as a possible D gene (6 bases). Trimming took 4 bases from V and 1 from J, leaving 17 bases between them. The CDR3 runs 17 residues. The germline V gene encodes CDR1 MGHRA and CDR2 YSYEKL. In DNA, the CDR3 is TGCGCCAGCAGCCTCTCAGGAGGGGCGGAGGCCAAAAACATTCAGTACTTC. This encodes CASSLSGGAEAKNIQYF.

The chain joins TRBV5-8 to TRBJ2-5, with no clear D. Germline CDR1 SGHTS, CDR2 YDEGEE. This CDR3 is built from 13 residues. V was pared by 1 base and J by 11 bases, with 15 bases between. In DNA form, the CDR3 reads TGTGCCAGCAGCTTGAAGCCGGGTCTTGAGCAGTACTTC. Its protein product is CASSLKPGLEQYF.

This clone has just one count. The chain couples TRBV4-1 to TRBJ2-1; TRBD2 matches at 9 bases. Germline V gene data show CDR1 as MGHRA and CDR2 as YSYEKL. The V and J ends lost 1 base and 5 bases, in that order; junction bases with no gene match: 3. The CDR3 loop spans 15 amino acids. CDR3 sequence reads: CASSQATSGNNEQFF. For the CDR3, the DNA is TGCGCCAGCAGCCAAGCGACTAGCGGTAACAATGAGCAGTTCTTC.

The gene calls are TRBV6-1 and TRBJ1-2; D gene ambiguous. The V end lost 1 base, the J end lost 2 bases, and 17 bases lay between the germline ends. The CDR3 runs to 17 residues. Germline CDR1 reads MNHNS; CDR2 reads SASEGT. The CDR3 coding sequence is TGTGCCAGCAGTGAAGACCATTGGAGGGTCGGGAACTATGGCTACACCTTC. It yields the protein CASSEDHWRVGNYGYTF.

The V gene is TRBV19, the J gene TRBJ1-5; weak D call: TRBD1 (6 bases). The germline V gene encodes CDR1 LNHDA and CDR2 SQIVND (reference sequence). The V end was cut by 6 bases, the J end by 0 bases, with 9 bases between. The CDR3 loop spans 14 amino acids. The CDR3: CASSWDISNQPQHF. The CDR3 coding sequence is TGTGCCAGTAGCTGGGACATTAGCAATCAGCCCCAGCATTTT.

The chain couples TRBV2 to TRBJ1-1, with D perhaps matching TRBD1 (6 bases). V was trimmed by 2 bases and J by 3 bases, leaving 10 bases between them. The CDR3 is 14 residues long. CDR1 SNHLY and CDR2 FYNNEI come from the germline V gene. This CDR3 is CASSEWGGDTEAFF. CDR3 nucleotides: TGTGCCAGCAGTGAATGGGGGGGCGACACTGAAGCTTTCTTT.

This clone was counted between two and nine times. The rearrangement uses TRBV7-9 and TRBJ2-7; weak D call: TRBD2 (5 bases). Per germline, CDR1 SEHNR and CDR2 FQNEAQ (reference sequence). This CDR3 region has 13 residues. V was cut by 4 bases and J by 5 bases, with 12 bases left in between. The CDR3 DNA reads as TGTGCCAGCAGCTCGATCATGCGGGACGAGCAGTACTTC. Its protein is CASSSIMRDEQYF.

This clone was recorded a few times. The chain has TRBV7-9 and TRBJ2-3, with TRBD2 matching 10 bases. CDR1 SEHNR and CDR2 FQNEAQ come from the germline V gene (reference sequence). Germline trimming cut 5 bases from V and 6 bases from J; bases unmatched to any gene: 20. The CDR3 has 19 amino acids. This CDR3 is CASSPLVVASGRELDTQYF. CDR3 nucleotides: TGTGCCAGCAGCCCCCTCGTCGTGGCTAGCGGGAGAGAGTTGGATACGCAGTATTTT.

V gene TRBV12-5 combines with J gene TRBJ1-2, with unresolved D. CDR3 length equals 12 residues. CDR1 and CDR2 (germline): LGHNT, FRNRAP. With 9 bases removed from V and 0 bases from J, the gap between germline ends came to 8 bases. CDR3 protein: CASAGANYGYTF. The CDR3 DNA reads as TGTGCTAGCGCGGGAGCTAACTATGGCTACACCTTC. Combining the CDR3 with reference TRBV12-5 and TRBJ1-2 gives the whole variable domain DARVTQTPRHKVTEMGQEVTMRCQPILGHNTVFWYRQTMMQGLELLAYFRNRAPLDDSGMPKDRFSAEMPDATLATLKIQPSEPRDSAVYFCASAGANYGYTFGSGTRLTVV.

The V and J genes are TRBV6-5 and TRBJ1-2; D gene unclear. Germline assignment: CDR1 MNHEY and CDR2 SVGAGI. Trimming cost V 6 bases and J 0 bases, with 11 bases left between them. The CDR3 covers 14 residues. The CDR3 DNA follows: TGTGCCAGCAGGCGAGTCATGGCTAACTATGGCTACACCTTC. Translation: CASRRVMANYGYTF.

The chain combines TRBV7-9 with TRBJ2-2, with D maybe TRBD1 (5 bases). The CDR3 has 14 residues. V lost 5 bases and J lost 5, with 12 bases in between. Germline CDR1 is SEHNR and CDR2 is FQNEAQ (reference sequence). The CDR3 reads CASSTSSGTGELFF. The CDR3 nucleotides read TGTGCCAGCAGCACCAGTTCAGGGACCGGGGAGCTGTTTTTT.

This clone was counted a few times. This chain links TRBV5-5 with TRBJ2-3; tentative D call: TRBD2 (7 bases). Per germline, CDR1 SGHKS and CDR2 YYEKEE (reference sequence). Between the trimmed V and J ends, which lost 0 bases and 6 bases, there was a span of 11 bases. This CDR3 spans 14 amino acids. CDR3 DNA sequence: TGTGCCAGCAGCTTGGAGGGGGGGCCCGATACGCAGTATTTT. It specifies CASSLEGGPDTQYF. Drawing the rest from reference TRBV5-5 and TRBJ2-3, the complete variable domain is DAGVTQSPTHLIKTRGQQVTLRCSPISGHKSVSWYQQVLGQGPQFIFQYYEKEERGRGNFPDRFSARQFPNYSSELNVNALLLGDSALYLCASSLEGGPDTQYFGPGTRLTVL.

V usage is TRBV10-3 and J usage is TRBJ2-6, with D possibly matching TRBD1 (6 bases). V lost 10 bases and J lost 11, with 15 bases in between. Germline lookup yields CDR1 ENHRY and CDR2 SYGVKD. The CDR3 loop spans 12 amino acids. CDR3 protein: CATRGGRDVLTF. The CDR3, as DNA: TGTGCCACCCGTGGGGGCCGAGACGTCCTGACTTTC.

V is TRBV4-1 and J is TRBJ1-2; 7 nucleotides agree with TRBD1. This CDR3 is built from 14 residues. Germline trimming cut 5 bases from V and 1 base from J; bases unmatched to any gene: 4. Germline assignment: CDR1 MGHRA and CDR2 YSYEKL. The CDR3 nucleotides read TGCGCCAGCAGCAATACAGGGGTTAACTATGGCTACACCTTC. It translates to CASSNTGVNYGYTF.

The chain employs TRBV18 and TRBJ2-2; 10 nucleotides align to TRBD2. The CDR3 loop spans 15 amino acids. Germline assignment: CDR1 KGHSH and CDR2 LQKENI. The V segment lost 1 base and the J segment 10 bases; nucleotides outside the gene matches: 6. The CDR3, as DNA: TGTGCCAGCTCACCACGTCTAGCGGGAGATGTGGAGCTGTTTTTT. Its translation: CASSPRLAGDVELFF.